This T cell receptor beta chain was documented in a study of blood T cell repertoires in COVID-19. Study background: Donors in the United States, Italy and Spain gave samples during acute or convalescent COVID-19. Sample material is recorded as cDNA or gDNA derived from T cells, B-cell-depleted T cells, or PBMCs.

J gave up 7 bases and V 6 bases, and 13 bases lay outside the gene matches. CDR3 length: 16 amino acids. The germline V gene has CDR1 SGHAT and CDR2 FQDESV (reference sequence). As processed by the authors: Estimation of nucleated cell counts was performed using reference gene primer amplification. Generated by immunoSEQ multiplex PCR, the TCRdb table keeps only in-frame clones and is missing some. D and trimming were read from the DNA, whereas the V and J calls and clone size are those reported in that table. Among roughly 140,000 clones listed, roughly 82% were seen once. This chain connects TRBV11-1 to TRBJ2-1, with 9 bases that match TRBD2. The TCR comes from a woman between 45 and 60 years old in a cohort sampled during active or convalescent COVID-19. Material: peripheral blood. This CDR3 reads CASRGTRLAGSNEQFF. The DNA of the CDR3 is TGTGCCAGCAGGGGGACTAGGCTAGCGGGGTCGAATGAGCAGTTCTTC.